This T cell receptor (beta chain) was identified in a study of cytomegalovirus exposure and HLA in healthy donors. Of note for this clone: Antigen specificity is unknown.

Per germline, CDR1 MNHEY and CDR2 SMNVEV (reference sequence). The CDR3 is 13 amino acids. Trimming removed 3 bases at V and 4 bases at J, with 7 bases between. PCR used 60 Vbeta primers and 13 Jbeta primers. TCRdb's copy holds only in-frame clones and misses some; the assay was immunoSEQ multiplex PCR. The profile covers about 50,000 clones, with about 81% appearing a single time and under 2.5% taken by the ten largest. Study-level findings and limits: As was reported, the classifier diagnosed cytomegalovirus status with high specificity and sensitivity. 87-base-pair reads could not separate some V segments, including TRBV6-2 and TRBV6-3.

The chain couples TRBV27 to TRBJ2-1, with D unclear. Sequencing input: PBMCs. The TCR comes from a boy aged 5 to 17 in good health and CMV-seropositive. CDR3 sequence: CASSLSRYNEQFF. The CDR3 coding sequence is TGTGCCAGCAGTTTGTCCAGGTACAATGAGCAGTTCTTC.